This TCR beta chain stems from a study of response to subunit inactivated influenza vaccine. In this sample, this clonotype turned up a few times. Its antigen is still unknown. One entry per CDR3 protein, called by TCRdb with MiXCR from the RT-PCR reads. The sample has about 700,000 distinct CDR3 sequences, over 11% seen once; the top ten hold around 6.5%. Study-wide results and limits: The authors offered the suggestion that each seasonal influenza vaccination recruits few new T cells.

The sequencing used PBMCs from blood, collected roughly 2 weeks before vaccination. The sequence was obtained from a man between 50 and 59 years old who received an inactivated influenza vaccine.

The CDR3 loop reads CASNFVAGGPTGELFF. The CDR3 bases are TGTGCCAGCAATTTTGTGGCGGGGGGGCCGACCGGGGAGCTGTTTTTT. The V call is TRBV6-2 or TRBV6-3, the J call TRBJ2-2; 9 bases agree with TRBD2. CDR1 MNHEY and CDR2 SVGEGT come from the germline V gene. Trimming removed 7 bases from V and 5 bases from J; junction bases left unmatched: 11. This CDR3 contains 16 residues.